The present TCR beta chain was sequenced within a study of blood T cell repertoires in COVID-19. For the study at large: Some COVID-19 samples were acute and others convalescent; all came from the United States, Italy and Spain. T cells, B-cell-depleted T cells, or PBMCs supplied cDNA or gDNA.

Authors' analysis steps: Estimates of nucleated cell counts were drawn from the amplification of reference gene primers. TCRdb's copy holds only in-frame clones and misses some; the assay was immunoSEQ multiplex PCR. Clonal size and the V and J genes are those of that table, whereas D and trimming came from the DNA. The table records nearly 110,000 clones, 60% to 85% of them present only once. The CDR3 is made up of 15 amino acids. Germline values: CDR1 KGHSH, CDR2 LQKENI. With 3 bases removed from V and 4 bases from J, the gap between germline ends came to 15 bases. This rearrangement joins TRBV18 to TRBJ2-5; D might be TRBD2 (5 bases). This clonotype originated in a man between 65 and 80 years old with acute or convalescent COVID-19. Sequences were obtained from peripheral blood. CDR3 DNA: TGTGCCAGCTCACCGAGAGGGTTAGTGGGAGAGACCCAGTACTTC. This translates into CASSPRGLVGETQYF.